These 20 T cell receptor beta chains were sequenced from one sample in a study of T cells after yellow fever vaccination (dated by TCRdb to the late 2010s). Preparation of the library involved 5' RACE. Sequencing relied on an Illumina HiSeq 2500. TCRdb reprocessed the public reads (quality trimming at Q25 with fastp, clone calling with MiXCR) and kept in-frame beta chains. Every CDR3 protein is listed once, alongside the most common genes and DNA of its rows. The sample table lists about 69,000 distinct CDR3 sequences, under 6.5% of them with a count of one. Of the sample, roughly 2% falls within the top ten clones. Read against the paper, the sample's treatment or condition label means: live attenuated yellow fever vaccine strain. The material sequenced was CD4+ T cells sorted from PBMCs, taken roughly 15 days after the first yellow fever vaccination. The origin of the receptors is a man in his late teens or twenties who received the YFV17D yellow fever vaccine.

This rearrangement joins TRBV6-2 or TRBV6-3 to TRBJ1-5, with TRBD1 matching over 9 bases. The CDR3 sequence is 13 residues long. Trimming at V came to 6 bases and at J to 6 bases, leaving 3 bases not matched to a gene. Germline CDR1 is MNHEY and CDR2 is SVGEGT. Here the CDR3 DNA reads TGTGCCAGCAGATGGACAGGGGTTCAGCCCCAGCATTTT. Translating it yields CASRWTGVQPQHF.

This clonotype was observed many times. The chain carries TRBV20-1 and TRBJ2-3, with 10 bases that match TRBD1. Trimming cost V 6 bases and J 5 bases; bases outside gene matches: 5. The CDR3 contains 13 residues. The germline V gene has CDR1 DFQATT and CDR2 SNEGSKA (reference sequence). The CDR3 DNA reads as TGCAGTGCCACGGGACAGGGGAGAGATACGCAGTATTTT. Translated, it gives CSATGQGRDTQYF.

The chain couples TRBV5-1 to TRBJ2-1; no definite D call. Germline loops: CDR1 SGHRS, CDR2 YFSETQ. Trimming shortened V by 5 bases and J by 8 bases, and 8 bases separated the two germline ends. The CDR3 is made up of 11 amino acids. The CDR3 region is CASSYQHEQFF. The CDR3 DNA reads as TGCGCCAGCAGTTACCAACATGAGCAGTTCTTC.

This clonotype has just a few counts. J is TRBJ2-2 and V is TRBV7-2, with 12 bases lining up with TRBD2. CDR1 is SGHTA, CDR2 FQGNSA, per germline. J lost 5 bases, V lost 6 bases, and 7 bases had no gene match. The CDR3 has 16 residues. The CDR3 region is CASRLAGGQMTGELFF. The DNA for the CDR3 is TGTGCCAGCAGGCTAGCGGGGGGGCAAATGACCGGGGAGCTGTTTTTT.

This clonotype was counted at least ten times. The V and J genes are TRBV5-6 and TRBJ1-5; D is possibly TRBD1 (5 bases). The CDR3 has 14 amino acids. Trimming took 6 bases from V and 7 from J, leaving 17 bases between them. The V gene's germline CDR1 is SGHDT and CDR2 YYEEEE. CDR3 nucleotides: TGTGCCAGCACCCACGGGGCGGGTGGACAGCCCCAGCATTTT. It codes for CASTHGAGGQPQHF.

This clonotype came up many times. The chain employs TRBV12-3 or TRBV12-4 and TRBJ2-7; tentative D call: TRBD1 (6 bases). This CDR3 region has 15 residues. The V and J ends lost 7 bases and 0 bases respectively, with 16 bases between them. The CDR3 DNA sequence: TGTGCCAGCACCAGGGGCGCCTTCAGCTCCTACGAGCAGTACTTC. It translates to CASTRGAFSSYEQYF.

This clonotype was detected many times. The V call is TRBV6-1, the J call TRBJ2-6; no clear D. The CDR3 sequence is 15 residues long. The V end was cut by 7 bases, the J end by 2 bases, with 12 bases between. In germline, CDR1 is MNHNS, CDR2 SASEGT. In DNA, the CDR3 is TGTGCCAGCACCAGGCTGATGACTGGGGCCAACGTCCTGACTTTC. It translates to CASTRLMTGANVLTF.

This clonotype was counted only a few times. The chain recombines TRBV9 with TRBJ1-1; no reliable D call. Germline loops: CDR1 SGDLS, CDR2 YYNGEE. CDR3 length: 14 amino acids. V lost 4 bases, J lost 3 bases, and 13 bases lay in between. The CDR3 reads CASSLLLAHTEAFF. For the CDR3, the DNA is TGTGCCAGCAGCCTCCTACTGGCGCACACTGAAGCTTTCTTT. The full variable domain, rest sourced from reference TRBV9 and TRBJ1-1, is DSGVTQTPKHLITATGQRVTLRCSPRSGDLSVYWYQQSLDQGLQFLIQYYNGEERAKGNILERFSAQQFPDLHSELNLSSLELGDSALYFCASSLLLAHTEAFFGQGTRLTVV.

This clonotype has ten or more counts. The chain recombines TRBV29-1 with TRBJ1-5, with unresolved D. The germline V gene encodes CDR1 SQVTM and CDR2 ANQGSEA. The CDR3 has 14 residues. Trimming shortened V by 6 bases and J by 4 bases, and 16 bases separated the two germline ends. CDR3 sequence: CSVAVDGKNQPQHF. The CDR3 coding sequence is TGCAGCGTAGCCGTGGACGGGAAAAATCAGCCCCAGCATTTT.

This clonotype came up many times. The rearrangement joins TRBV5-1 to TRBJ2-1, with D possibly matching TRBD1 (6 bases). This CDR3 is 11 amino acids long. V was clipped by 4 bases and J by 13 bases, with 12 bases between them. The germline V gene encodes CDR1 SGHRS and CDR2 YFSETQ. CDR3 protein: CASSNTGSQFF. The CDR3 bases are TGCGCCAGCAGCAATACAGGGTCCCAGTTCTTC.

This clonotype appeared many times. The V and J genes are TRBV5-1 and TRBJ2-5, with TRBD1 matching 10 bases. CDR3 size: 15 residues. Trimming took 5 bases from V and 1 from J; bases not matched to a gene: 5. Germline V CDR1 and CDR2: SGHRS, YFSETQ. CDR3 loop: CASRLTGGSQETQYF. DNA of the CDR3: TGCGCCAGCAGGCTGACAGGGGGCTCCCAAGAGACCCAGTACTTC.

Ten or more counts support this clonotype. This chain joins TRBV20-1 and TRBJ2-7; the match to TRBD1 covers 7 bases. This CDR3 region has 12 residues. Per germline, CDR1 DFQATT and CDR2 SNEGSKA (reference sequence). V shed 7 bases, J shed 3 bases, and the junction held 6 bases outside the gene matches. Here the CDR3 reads CSGIDRDYEQYF. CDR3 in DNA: TGCAGTGGGATCGACAGGGACTACGAGCAGTACTTC.

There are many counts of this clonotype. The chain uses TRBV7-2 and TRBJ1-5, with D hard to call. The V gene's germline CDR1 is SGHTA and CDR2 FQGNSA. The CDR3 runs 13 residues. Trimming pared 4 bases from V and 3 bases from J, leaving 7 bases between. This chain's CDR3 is CASSWVNNQPQHF. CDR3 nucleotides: TGTGCCAGCAGCTGGGTCAACAATCAGCCCCAGCATTTT. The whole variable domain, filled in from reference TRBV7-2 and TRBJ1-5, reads GAGVSQSPSNKVTEKGKDVELRCDPISGHTALYWYRQSLGQGLEFLIYFQGNSAPDKSGLPSDRFSAERTGGSVSTLTIQRTQQEDSAVYLCASSWVNNQPQHFGDGTRLSIL.

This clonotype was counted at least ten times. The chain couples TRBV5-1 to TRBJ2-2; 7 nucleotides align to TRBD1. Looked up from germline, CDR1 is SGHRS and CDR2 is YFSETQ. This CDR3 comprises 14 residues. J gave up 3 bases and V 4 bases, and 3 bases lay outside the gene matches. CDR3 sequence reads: CASSLGQYTGELFF. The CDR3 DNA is TGCGCCAGCAGCCTGGGACAGTACACCGGGGAGCTGTTTTTT.

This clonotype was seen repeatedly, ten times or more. This CDR3 is CSAQLDRGGVLETQYF. As DNA, the CDR3 is TGCAGTGCTCAATTAGATCGGGGGGGCGTTTTAGAGACCCAGTACTTC. The chain combines TRBV20-1 with TRBJ2-5; 8 nucleotides agree with TRBD2. The CDR3 length is 16 residues. Unmatched junction bases numbered 15, after V lost 5 bases and J lost 4 bases. Per germline, CDR1 DFQATT and CDR2 SNEGSKA (reference sequence).

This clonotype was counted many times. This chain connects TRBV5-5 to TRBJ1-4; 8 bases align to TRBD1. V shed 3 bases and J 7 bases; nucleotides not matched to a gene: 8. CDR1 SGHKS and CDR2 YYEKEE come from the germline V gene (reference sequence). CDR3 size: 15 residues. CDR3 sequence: CASSYQQGDREKLFF. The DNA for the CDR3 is TGTGCCAGCAGCTACCAACAGGGGGATCGTGAAAAACTGTTTTTT.

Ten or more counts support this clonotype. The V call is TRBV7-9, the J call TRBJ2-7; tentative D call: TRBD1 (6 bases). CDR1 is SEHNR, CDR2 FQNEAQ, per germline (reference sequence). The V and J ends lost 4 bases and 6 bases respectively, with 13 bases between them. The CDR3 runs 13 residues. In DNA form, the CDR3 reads TGTGCCAGCAGCTCAGGGGCGTTTGGCGAGCAGTACTTC. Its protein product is CASSSGAFGEQYF.

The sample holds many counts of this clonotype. The CDR3 coding sequence is TGTGCCAGCAGCTTAGGCCTGACACGTCTCTGGCAAGAGACCCAGTACTTC. Protein sequence: CASSLGLTRLWQETQYF. The chain has TRBV5-4 and TRBJ2-5; D uncertain. CDR3 length: 17 residues. V was shortened by 2 bases and J by 2 bases, with 19 bases between the two germline ends. CDR1 is SGHNT, CDR2 YYREEE, per germline (reference sequence).

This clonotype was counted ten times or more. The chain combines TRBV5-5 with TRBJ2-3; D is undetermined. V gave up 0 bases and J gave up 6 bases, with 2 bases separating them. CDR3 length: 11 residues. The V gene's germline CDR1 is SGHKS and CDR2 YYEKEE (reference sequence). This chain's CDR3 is CASSLADTQYF. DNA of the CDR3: TGTGCCAGCAGCTTGGCCGATACGCAGTATTTT. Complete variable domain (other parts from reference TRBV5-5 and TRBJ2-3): DAGVTQSPTHLIKTRGQQVTLRCSPISGHKSVSWYQQVLGQGPQFIFQYYEKEERGRGNFPDRFSARQFPNYSSELNVNALLLGDSALYLCASSLADTQYFGPGTRLTVL.

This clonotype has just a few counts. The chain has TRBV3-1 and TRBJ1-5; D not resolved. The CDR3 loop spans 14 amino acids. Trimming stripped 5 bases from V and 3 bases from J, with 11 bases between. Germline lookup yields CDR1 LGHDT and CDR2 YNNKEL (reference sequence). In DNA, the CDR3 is TGTGCCAGCAGCGGGGATGTAGACAATCAGCCCCAGCATTTT. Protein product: CASSGDVDNQPQHF.